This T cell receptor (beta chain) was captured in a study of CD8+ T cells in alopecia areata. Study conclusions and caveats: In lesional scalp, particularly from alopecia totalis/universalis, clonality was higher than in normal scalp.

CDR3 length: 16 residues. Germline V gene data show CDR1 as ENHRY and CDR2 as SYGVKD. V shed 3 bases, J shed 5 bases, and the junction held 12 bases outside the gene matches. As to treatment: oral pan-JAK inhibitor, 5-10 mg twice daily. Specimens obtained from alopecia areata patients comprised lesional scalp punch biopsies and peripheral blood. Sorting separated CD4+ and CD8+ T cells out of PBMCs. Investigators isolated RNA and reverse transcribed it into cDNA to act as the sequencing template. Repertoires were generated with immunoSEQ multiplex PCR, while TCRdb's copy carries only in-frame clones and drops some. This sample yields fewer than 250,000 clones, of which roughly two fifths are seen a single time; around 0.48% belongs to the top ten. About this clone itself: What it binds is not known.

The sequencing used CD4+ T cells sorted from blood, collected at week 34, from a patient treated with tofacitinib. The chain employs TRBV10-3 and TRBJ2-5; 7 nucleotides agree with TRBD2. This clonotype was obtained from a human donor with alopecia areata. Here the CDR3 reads CAISELAPQEGETQYF. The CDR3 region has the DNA TGTGCCATCAGTGAACTAGCGCCCCAGGAGGGGGAGACCCAGTACTTC.